The rows below give T cell receptor beta chains drawn from one sample of a study of radiotherapy plus CTLA-4 blockade in lung cancer. Assay used: immunoSEQ multiplex PCR; TCRdb lists only in-frame clones, some missing. The sample lists 62,000 or so clones, roughly 85% seen once, with over 7.5% in the top ten. The source was peripheral blood, collected from a patient treated with radiotherapy plus ipilimumab. The origin of the receptors is a human donor with non-small cell lung cancer who had a complete response to radiotherapy plus ipilimumab. The CDR3 runs from the conserved cysteine through the conserved F or W. D genes are given only for firm matches. Part of the rows lack a size; the others show once, few, many or a class for expanded clones.

D gene,V gene,J gene,clone size,CDR3 protein,CDR3 DNA
TRBD1,TRBV2,TRBJ2-7,.,CASSGDRVRLGEQYF,TGTGCCAGCAGTGGGGACAGGGTCCGCCTAGGCGAGCAGTACTTC
.,TRBV5-1,TRBJ1-6,.,CASSLDGTAGTPLHF,TGCGCCAGCAGCTTGGATGGGACCGCGGGGACACCCCTCCACTTT
TRBD2,TRBV4-3,TRBJ2-5,.,CASSQLLPASGGETQYF,TGCGCCAGCAGCCAATTGCTCCCTGCTAGCGGGGGGGAGACCCAGTACTTC
.,TRBV4-3,TRBJ2-2,.,CASSPVGQTGELFF,TGCGCCAGCAGCCCAGTAGGACAGACCGGGGAGCTGTTTTTT
TRBD1,TRBV4-1,TRBJ2-1,.,CASSQESGTGRVNEQFF,TGCGCCAGCAGCCAAGAATCCGGGACAGGGAGGGTCAATGAGCAGTTCTTC
.,TRBV11-2,TRBJ1-1,.,CASSLNRQAFF,TGTGCCAGCAGCTTAAACAGGCAAGCTTTCTTT
.,TRBV19,TRBJ1-5,once,CASRTGTGNQPQHF,TGTGCCAGTCGCACCGGGACGGGAAATCAGCCCCAGCATTTT
.,TRBV9,TRBJ2-1,once,CASSVTPGQLNNEQFF,TGTGCCAGCAGCGTAACCCCGGGACAATTAAACAATGAGCAGTTCTTC
.,TRBV30,TRBJ1-1,.,CAWRPLNTEAFF,TGTGCCTGGAGGCCCCTGAACACTGAAGCTTTCTTT
TRBD2,TRBV13,TRBJ2-1,.,CASSSGGRELRYNEQFF,TGTGCCAGCAGCTCGGGGGGGCGGGAGCTGAGGTACAATGAGCAGTTCTTC
.,TRBV30,TRBJ1-2,.,CAWRRTTVISNYGYTF,TGTGCCTGGAGGAGGACCACCGTAATCTCTAACTATGGCTACACCTTC
.,TRBV7-2,TRBJ1-1,once,CASSLFRGTEAFF,TGTGCCAGCAGCTTATTCAGGGGCACTGAAGCTTTCTTT
.,TRBV30,TRBJ1-2,.,CAWSVRAQGLGYTF,TGTGCCTGGAGTGTAAGGGCACAAGGGCTTGGCTACACCTTC
.,TRBV7-6,TRBJ2-5,once,CASSLAESRQETQYF,TGTGCCAGCAGCTTAGCGGAGTCCAGACAAGAGACCCAGTACTTC
.,TRBV5-1,TRBJ2-1,.,CASSLGGGRVDEQFF,TGCGCCAGCAGCTTGGGGGGCGGCAGGGTCGATGAGCAGTTCTTC
.,TRBV11-2,TRBJ2-7,.,CASSLDPRTGTVVSF,TGTGCCAGCAGCTTAGACCCCCGAACAGGGACGGTAGTATCTTTC
TRBD1,TRBV30,TRBJ2-6,.,CAWSEGQGLYSGANVLTF,TGTGCCTGGAGTGAGGGACAGGGGCTCTACTCTGGGGCCAACGTCCTGACTTTC
TRBD2,TRBV6-4,TRBJ2-1,once,CASSPAGIGNEQFF,TGTGCCAGCAGTCCAGCGGGAATTGGCAATGAGCAGTTCTTC
.,TRBV2,TRBJ2-6,.,CASRSGANVLTF,TGTGCCAGCAGGTCTGGGGCCAACGTCCTGACTTTC
.,TRBV2,TRBJ1-6,.,CASSEDRNNSPLHF,TGTGCCAGCAGTGAGGACAGAAATAATTCACCCCTCCACTTT
TRBD1,TRBV30,TRBJ2-2,many,CAWSAGQAGTGELFF,TGTGCCTGGAGTGCCGGACAGGCGGGCACCGGGGAGCTGTTTTTT
.,TRBV30,TRBJ2-7,.,CAWSTGQTYEQYF,TGTGCCTGGAGTACAGGACAGACCTACGAGCAGTACTTC
.,TRBV30,TRBJ1-1,once,CAWIRGLGTEAFF,TGTGCCTGGATTCGGGGCTTGGGCACTGAAGCTTTCTTT
TRBD2,TRBV7-7,TRBJ2-5,few,CAAGEETQYF,TGTGCGGCGGGAGAGGAGACCCAGTACTTC
.,TRBV14,TRBJ2-5,.,CASRPLASSGAQETQYF,TGTGCCAGCAGACCTCTCGCGAGTAGCGGAGCCCAAGAGACCCAGTACTTC
TRBD2,TRBV27,TRBJ2-1,.,CASSLAGLAGGEQFF,TGTGCCAGCAGTTTAGCGGGACTAGCGGGTGGCGAGCAGTTCTTC
.,TRBV7-2,TRBJ1-4,.,CASSFFATTNEKLFF,TGTGCCAGCAGCTTTTTTGCAACAACTAATGAAAAACTGTTTTTT
TRBD1,TRBV11-3,TRBJ1-4,.,CASSPVTGEEKLFF,TGTGCCAGCAGCCCAGTCACAGGGGAGGAAAAACTGTTTTTT
.,TRBV11-3,TRBJ1-2,few,CASSQDGVGYTF,TGTGCCAGCAGCCAAGATGGGGTCGGCTACACCTTC
TRBD2,TRBV11-3,TRBJ2-3,.,CASSPIAGVVDTQYF,TGTGCCAGCAGCCCTATAGCGGGAGTGGTAGATACGCAGTATTTT
.,TRBV27,TRBJ1-2,.,CASSTSGGLGSYGYTF,TGTGCCAGCAGTACTTCTGGGGGACTGGGCTCATATGGCTACACCTTC
TRBD1,TRBV9,TRBJ1-4,.,CASSVETGGMANEKLFF,TGTGCCAGCAGCGTAGAGACAGGGGGGATGGCTAATGAAAAACTGTTTTTT
.,TRBV19,TRBJ1-3,.,CASSSRVSGNTIYF,TGTGCCAGTAGTAGTCGCGTCTCTGGAAACACCATATATTTT
.,TRBV2,TRBJ1-5,.,CASMESNQPQHF,TGTGCCAGCATGGAGTCCAATCAGCCCCAGCATTTT
.,TRBV2,TRBJ1-5,.,CASSEAPPLTGWGQPQHF,TGTGCCAGCAGTGAAGCGCCCCCCCTAACGGGTTGGGGTCAGCCCCAGCATTTT
.,TRBV29-1,TRBJ1-1,.,CSVRPGSSNTEAFF,TGCAGCGTTCGCCCGGGCTCTTCGAACACTGAAGCTTTCTTT
.,TRBV5-5,TRBJ2-2,.,CASSLVVNTGELFF,TGTGCCAGCAGCTTGGTGGTGAACACCGGGGAGCTGTTTTTT
.,TRBV7-9,TRBJ2-1,.,CASSRLASSYNEQFF,TGTGCCAGCAGCCGCTTAGCTAGCAGCTACAATGAGCAGTTCTTC
.,TRBV6-6,TRBJ1-2,.,CASSLGRDFGYTF,TGTGCCAGCAGCCTGGGCAGGGACTTTGGCTACACCTTC
TRBD1,TRBV7-9,TRBJ2-2,few,CASSSWDRVTKGELFF,TGTGCCAGCAGCTCTTGGGACAGGGTAACGAAAGGGGAGCTGTTTTTT
TRBD2,TRBV18,TRBJ2-3,.,CASSPRDYPQYF,TGTGCCAGCTCACCCCGGGACTACCCGCAGTATTTT
TRBD2,TRBV11-2,TRBJ2-1,.,CASSPLSGGLYEQFF,TGTGCCAGCAGCCCCCTTAGCGGGGGGCTGTATGAGCAGTTCTTC
TRBD2,TRBV19,TRBJ2-3,.,CASSILGRGDTDTQYF,TGTGCCAGTAGCATTCTGGGGCGGGGGGACACAGATACGCAGTATTTT
.,TRBV5-5,TRBJ1-6,.,CASSQASQGVDPLHF,TGCGCCAGCAGCCAAGCTTCCCAGGGAGTGGACCCCCTCCACTTT
.,TRBV7-2,TRBJ2-7,few,CASSPLVGQGESYEQYF,TGTGCCAGCAGCCCACTAGTCGGGCAGGGAGAATCCTACGAGCAGTACTTC
TRBD1,TRBV11-3,TRBJ2-7,many,CASGTGYEQYF,TGTGCCAGCGGGACAGGGTACGAGCAGTACTTC
.,TRBV29-1,TRBJ1-1,.,CSVCGGRRAEAFF,TGCAGCGTTTGTGGAGGACGGAGGGCTGAAGCTTTCTTT
.,TRBV5-4,TRBJ1-2,.,CASSPVQGPYGYTF,TGTGCCAGCAGCCCAGTGCAGGGTCCCTATGGCTACACCTTC
TRBD1,TRBV6-5,TRBJ1-2,.,CASSYWDREGYGYTF,TGTGCCAGCAGTTATTGGGACAGGGAAGGATATGGCTACACCTTC
TRBD1,TRBV28,TRBJ1-1,.,CASRTGGYTEAFF,TGTGCCAGCAGGACAGGGGGATACACTGAAGCTTTCTTT
.,TRBV30,TRBJ2-5,.,CAWSPGVETQYF,TGTGCCTGGAGCCCCGGGGTAGAGACCCAGTACTTC
TRBD2,TRBV7-8,TRBJ2-3,.,CATKQREGGDTQYF,TGTGCCACCAAGCAGCGGGAGGGTGGAGATACGCAGTATTTT